This T cell receptor beta chain was obtained from a study of control samples from healthy donors and cancer patients. Libraries were prepared by immunoSEQ multiplex PCR; TCRdb keeps only in-frame clonotypes and omits some of them. Here the sample spans tens of thousands of clones, over 85% being singletons. Per the germline V gene, CDR1 is SGHRS and CDR2 is YFSETQ. Trimming cost V 0 bases and J 5 bases, with 14 bases left between them. This CDR3 spans 15 amino acids. V and J are TRBV5-1 and TRBJ1-1; D is unresolved. This TCR derives from a man aged 25 to 40 in good health. Sequences were obtained from blood. The CDR3 DNA reads as TGCGCCAGCAGCTTGGCCGAACATCCCCAAACTGAAGCTTTCTTT. It codes for CASSLAEHPQTEAFF.